This T cell receptor beta chain was captured by sequencing in a study of blood T cell repertoires in COVID-19. The wider study: T cells, B-cell-depleted T cells, or PBMCs provided the cDNA or gDNA that served as material.

Libraries were prepared by immunoSEQ multiplex PCR; TCRdb keeps only in-frame clonotypes and omits some of them. The repertoire holds about 210,000 clones, roughly nine tenths seen once, with 0.65% to 0.95% in the top ten. The CDR3 sequence is 13 residues long. V gave up 2 bases and J gave up 8 bases, with 9 bases separating them. Germline CDR1 and CDR2: KGHSH and LQKENI. Specimen: peripheral blood. The TCR was taken from a woman between 65 and 79 years old with acute or convalescent COVID-19. The rearrangement uses TRBV18 and TRBJ1-4; D is perhaps TRBD1 (6 bases). The CDR3 spells CASSPARGEKLFF. In DNA, the CDR3 is TGTGCCAGCTCACCAGCCAGGGGAGAAAAACTGTTTTTT.